Below are 5 T cell receptor beta chains sequenced from a single sample in a study of regulatory T cells in long-lasting Graves disease. The time point here: newly diagnosed GD, antithyroid drugs for less than 3 months. Isolated PBMC RNA provided the starting material for the TCR library. Investigators prepared the TCR beta libraries by applying iRepertoire HTBI primers and Arm-PCR of CDR3 regions. TCRdb re-derived calls from the multiplex PCR reads in MiXCR, one entry per CDR3 protein. The table shows 620,000 or so distinct CDR3 sequences, with 16% occurring only once. These data were also filed under a second study, of T cells in Graves' hyperthyroidism and ophthalmopathy.

Specimen: peripheral blood mononuclear cells (PBMCs), collected at new diagnosis, from a patient treated with antithyroid drugs. The receptors derive from a woman aged 30 to 39 with Graves disease.

The gene calls are TRBV15 and TRBJ2-2; 8 bases are shared with TRBD2. V was pared by 9 bases and J by 6 bases, with 9 bases of the junction left unmatched. Per germline, CDR1 LNHNV and CDR2 YYDKDF (reference sequence). There are 14 residues in the CDR3. CDR3 residues: CATQSGSGAGELFF. In DNA form, the CDR3 reads TGTGCCACACAGAGCGGGAGTGGGGCCGGGGAGCTGTTTTTT. Filled out from reference TRBV15 and TRBJ2-2, the complete variable domain reads DAMVIQNPRYQVTQFGKPVTLSCSQTLNHNVMYWYQQKSSQAPKLLFHYYDKDFNNEADTPDNFQSRRPNTSFCFLDIRSPGLGDTAMYLCATQSGSGAGELFFGEGSRLTVL.

This clonotype showed up many times. V is TRBV10-3 and J is TRBJ1-1, with D possibly matching TRBD1 (5 bases). CDR3 length equals 14 residues. V was clipped by 5 bases and J by 4 bases, with 14 bases between them. Germline CDR1 reads ENHRY; CDR2 reads SYGVKD. The CDR3 loop reads CAISWVGGSTEAFF. CDR3 coding DNA: TGTGCCATCAGTTGGGTCGGGGGGAGCACTGAAGCTTTCTTT.

The sample holds many counts of this clonotype. The J gene is TRBJ2-3, the V gene TRBV20-1, with D uncertain. Germline V gene lookup returns CDR1 DFQATT and CDR2 SNEGSKA (reference sequence). This CDR3 contains 14 residues. V shed 4 bases and J shed 4 bases, with 15 bases lying between them. In nucleotides, the CDR3 is TGCAGTGCTATCTACAAGAATACCCCAGATACGCAGTATTTT. It is translated as CSAIYKNTPDTQYF.

This clonotype was detected many times. The chain has TRBV28 and TRBJ1-4; D is unclear. The CDR3 covers 12 residues. Trimming stripped 7 bases from V and 10 bases from J, with 13 bases between. Germline V CDR1 and CDR2: MDHEN, SYDVKM. In nucleotides, the CDR3 is TGTGCCAGCAACGCTCGTGATGCAAAACTGTTTTTT. Translation gives CASNARDAKLFF.

The chain carries TRBV7-9 and TRBJ1-1, with D tentatively TRBD1 (6 bases). V was clipped by 4 bases and J by 0 bases, with 15 bases between them. Looked up from germline, CDR1 is SEHNR and CDR2 is FQNEAQ (reference sequence). The CDR3 runs to 16 residues. The CDR3 nucleotides are TGTGCCAGCAGCTCCGGACTTGGGGGCATGAACACTGAAGCTTTCTTT. Encoded protein: CASSSGLGGMNTEAFF. Drawing the rest from reference TRBV7-9 and TRBJ1-1, the complete variable domain is DTGVSQNPRHKITKRGQNVTFRCDPISEHNRLYWYRQTLGQGPEFLTYFQNEAQLEKSRLLSDRFSAERPKGSFSTLEIQRTEQGDSAMYLCASSSGLGGMNTEAFFGQGTRLTVV.